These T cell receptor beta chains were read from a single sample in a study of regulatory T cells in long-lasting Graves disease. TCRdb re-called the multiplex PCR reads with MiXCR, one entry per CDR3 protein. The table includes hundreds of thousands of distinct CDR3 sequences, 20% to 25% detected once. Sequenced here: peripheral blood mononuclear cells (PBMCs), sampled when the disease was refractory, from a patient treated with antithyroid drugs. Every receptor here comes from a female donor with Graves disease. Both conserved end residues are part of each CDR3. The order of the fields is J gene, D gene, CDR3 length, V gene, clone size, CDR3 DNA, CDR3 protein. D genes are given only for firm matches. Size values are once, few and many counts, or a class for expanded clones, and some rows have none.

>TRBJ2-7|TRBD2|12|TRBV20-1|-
TGCAGTACAGAGGCGGGAGCCTACGAGCAGTACTTC
CSTEAGAYEQYF
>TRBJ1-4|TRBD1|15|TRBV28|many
TGTGCCAGCAGTCCCGGGACAGGGGATTTTGAAAAACTGTTTTTT
CASSPGTGDFEKLFF
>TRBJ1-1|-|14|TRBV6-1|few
TGTGCCAGCTCTCGGACCGCAGAGGGCACTGAAGCTTTCTTT
CASSRTAEGTEAFF
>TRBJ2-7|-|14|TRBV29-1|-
TGCAGCGTTGAAGTTGGGGGGCCCTCCTACGAGCAGTACTTC
CSVEVGGPSYEQYF
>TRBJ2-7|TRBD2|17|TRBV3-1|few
TGTGCCAGCAGCCCACACCACCGACTAGCAGTCCCCTACGAGCAGTACTTC
CASSPHHRLAVPYEQYF
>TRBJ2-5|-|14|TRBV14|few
TGTGCCAGCAGCCAAGATCTCCGAGTAGGGACCCAGTACTTC
CASSQDLRVGTQYF
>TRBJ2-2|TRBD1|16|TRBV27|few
TGTGCCAGCAGCCTAGGGACAGGGGCGAACACCGGGGAGCTGTTTTTT
CASSLGTGANTGELFF
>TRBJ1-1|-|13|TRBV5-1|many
TGTGCCAGCAGCTCGGACGGGAACACTGAAGCTTTCTTT
CASSSDGNTEAFF
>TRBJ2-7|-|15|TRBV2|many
TGTGCCAGCAGTAAATCCTCCATAGAGGTCTCCGAGCAGTACTTC
CASSKSSIEVSEQYF
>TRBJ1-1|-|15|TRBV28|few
TGTGCCAGCAGTCCCCCCGGGACTCCGAACACTGAAGCTTTCTTT
CASSPPGTPNTEAFF
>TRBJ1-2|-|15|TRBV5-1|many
TGCGCCAGCAGCTTGGCCGGAACGGGGAACTATGGCTACACCTTC
CASSLAGTGNYGYTF
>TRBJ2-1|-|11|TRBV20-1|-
TGCAGTGCTAGAGATCTGACTGAGCAGTTCTTC
CSARDLTEQFF
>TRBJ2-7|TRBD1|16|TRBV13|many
TGTGCCAGCAGTTCCGGGACAGGGGGTATTGGCTACGAGCAGTACTTC
CASSSGTGGIGYEQYF
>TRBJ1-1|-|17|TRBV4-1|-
TGCGCCAGCAGCCTTAGGACCGGGACACAAGGGAGAGGTGAAGCTTTCTTT
CASSLRTGTQGRGEAFF
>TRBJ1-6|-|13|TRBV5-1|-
TGCGCCAGCAGCTCCGAGGGGGACTCACCCCTCCACTTT
CASSSEGDSPLHF
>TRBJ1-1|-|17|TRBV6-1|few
TGTGCCAGCAGTGACCGGGATCTAAAGGAACCAAACACTGAAGCTTTCTTT
CASSDRDLKEPNTEAFF
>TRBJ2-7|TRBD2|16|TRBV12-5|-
TGTGCTAGTGGTTTGTTGGGGACTAGCGCATCATACGAGCAGTACTTC
CASGLLGTSASYEQYF
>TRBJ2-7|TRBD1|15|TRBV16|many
TGTGCCAGCAGCCACCGAACAGGGGGCCTCTACGAGCAGTACTTC
CASSHRTGGLYEQYF
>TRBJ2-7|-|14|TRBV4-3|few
TGCGCCAGCAGCCAAGATTCGGGCTCCTACGAGCAGTACTTC
CASSQDSGSYEQYF
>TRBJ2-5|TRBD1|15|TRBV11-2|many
TGTGCCAGCAGCTTATTATCAGGGGGCCGGGAGACCCAGTACTTC
CASSLLSGGRETQYF
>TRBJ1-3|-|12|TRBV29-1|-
TGCAGCGTTATGGGAGCTGGAAACACCATATATTTT
CSVMGAGNTIYF
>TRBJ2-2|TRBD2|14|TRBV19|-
TGTGCCAGTACGGAGCGGGAGGGGGCCGGGGAGCTGTTTTTT
CASTEREGAGELFF
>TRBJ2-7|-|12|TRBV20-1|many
TGCAGTGCCCGTCGAAGCTCCTACGAGCAGTACTTC
CSARRSSYEQYF
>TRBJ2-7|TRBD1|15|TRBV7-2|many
TGTGCCAGCAGCCCTCGGGACAGAAACACCTACGAGCAGTACTTC
CASSPRDRNTYEQYF
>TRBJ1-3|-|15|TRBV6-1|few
TGTGCCAGCAGTGTACGACAGAGCTCTGGAAACACCATATATTTT
CASSVRQSSGNTIYF
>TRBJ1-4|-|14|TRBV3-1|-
TGTGCCAGCAGCCCGAGTCCTAAGAGGGAAAAACTGTTTTTT
CASSPSPKREKLFF
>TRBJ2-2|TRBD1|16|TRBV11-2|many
TGTGCCAGCAGCCACACGCCCGGACAGGGGACCGGGGAGCTGTTTTTT
CASSHTPGQGTGELFF
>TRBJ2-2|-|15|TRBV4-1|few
TGCGCCAGCAGCCAAGATGAACAGAACACCGGGGAGCTGTTTTTT
CASSQDEQNTGELFF